This T cell receptor (beta chain) was captured by sequencing in a study of radiotherapy plus CTLA-4 blockade in lung cancer. The overall study: Across the patients, objective responses occurred in more than 15%, and disease control in about 29%.

Study-wide findings and caveats: Per reports, early blood T cell clone dynamics, plus interferon-beta, forecast response most strongly. TCR clones of tumor origin grew in blood after radiotherapy plus ipilimumab.

The study gave focal radiation plus ipilimumab CTLA-4 blockade to patients with chemo-refractory metastatic non-small-cell lung cancer. The V end lost 4 bases, the J end lost 5 bases, and 16 bases lay between the germline ends. Germline CDR1 SGHRS, CDR2 YFSETQ. The CDR3 has 14 amino acids. The method was immunoSEQ multiplex PCR; TCRdb's version includes in-frame clones alone and lacks a portion of them. The sample has about 100,000 clones, 83% seen once; the top ten hold more than 0.75%. For this clone: The antigen remains unidentified.

The V call is TRBV5-1, the J call TRBJ2-7; the D gene is possibly TRBD1 (6 bases). The receptor was derived from a human donor with non-small cell lung cancer who had stable disease on radiotherapy plus ipilimumab. The sequenced sample was peripheral blood, obtained from a patient treated with radiotherapy plus ipilimumab. The CDR3 region has the DNA TGCGCCAGCAGCCTTACAGGGTTTTCTAACGAGCAGTACTTC. It specifies CASSLTGFSNEQYF.